A single sample is the source of the 25 T cell receptor beta chains below, sequenced in a study of T cell repertoires in cytomegalovirus infection (dated by TCRdb to about 2019). Their target antigens are unknown. The instrument given in TCRdb is Illumina HiSeq 1500. TCRdb reran the public reads through fastp at Q25 and MiXCR, keeping productive beta chains. Rows matching on CDR3 protein sequence are summarized as one entry with the most common DNA and genes. This sample gives a few hundred thousand distinct CDR3 sequences in total; around two fifths of them show up just once. The top ten clones comprise around 48% of the sample. This specimen's treatment or condition label, interpreted: in vitro stimulation with specific CMV peptide epitopes to enrich CMV-specific T cells. The starting material was cultured PBMCs, obtained from culture after CMV antigen stimulation. The receptor source for this set is a human donor in good health (CMV status not recorded). Some clones in this sample may be carry-over from other donors' samples.

This clonotype has a handful of counts. The chain joins TRBV4-1 to TRBJ2-3; 8 bases fit TRBD1. CDR1 is MGHRA, CDR2 YSYEKL, per germline. Germline trimming cut 4 bases from V and 3 bases from J; bases unmatched to any gene: 3. The CDR3 loop spans 14 amino acids. Written as DNA, the CDR3 is TGCGCCAGCAGCCTCCGGGACAGGACAGATACGCAGTATTTT. It codes for CASSLRDRTDTQYF.

V gene TRBV7-2 combines with J gene TRBJ1-1; TRBD1 matches at 8 bases. After removal of 5 bases from V and 1 base from J, the junction contained 6 bases not matched to a gene. This CDR3 region has 15 residues. The germline gives CDR1 SGHTA, CDR2 FQGNSA. In DNA, the CDR3 is TGTGCCAGCAGCCTATCCCAGGGGGCGAACACTGAAGCTTTCTTT. It is translated as CASSLSQGANTEAFF.

This clonotype has just a few counts. The chain employs TRBV7-8 and TRBJ2-2; a possible D gene is TRBD1 (6 bases). The CDR3 sequence is 13 residues long. V was shortened by 3 bases and J by 7 bases, with 9 bases between the two germline ends. Germline assignment: CDR1 SGHVS and CDR2 FQNEAQ. CDR3 sequence (DNA): TGTGCCAGCAGCTTGGGGGCTGGCGGGGAGCTGTTTTTT. Translating it yields CASSLGAGGELFF.

There are a few counts of this clonotype. The V call is TRBV7-2, the J call TRBJ2-3; tentative D call: TRBD2 (6 bases). Germline assignment: CDR1 SGHTA and CDR2 FQGNSA. Trimming removed 5 bases at V and 3 bases at J, with 12 bases between. The CDR3 consists of 14 residues. The CDR3 nucleotides are TGTGCCAGCAGCCAAATGGGGGGAACAGATACGCAGTATTTT. Its protein product is CASSQMGGTDTQYF.

The V and J genes are TRBV10-3 and TRBJ2-2; D not certain. Per germline, CDR1 ENHRY and CDR2 SYGVKD. V dropped 8 bases and J dropped 5 bases, with 12 bases sitting between them. This CDR3 has 13 residues. The CDR3 sequence: CAIAPRGTGELFF. CDR3 sequence (DNA): TGTGCCATCGCGCCTAGAGGAACCGGGGAGCTGTTTTTT.

This rearrangement joins TRBV12-3 or TRBV12-4 to TRBJ1-3, with 10 nucleotides matching TRBD1. V lost 6 bases to trimming and J lost 0 bases; unmatched junction nucleotides: 5. CDR3 length: 16 residues. The CDR3 is CASSIGQGGSGNTIYF. CDR3 DNA: TGTGCCAGCAGCATAGGACAGGGGGGCTCTGGAAACACCATATATTTT.

The chain carries TRBV6-9 and TRBJ2-5; D might be TRBD1 or TRBD2, each matching 7 bases. The CDR3 length is 14 residues. Germline CDR1 reads MNHGY; CDR2 reads SVAAGI. V was shortened by 3 bases and J by 3 bases, with 11 bases between the two germline ends. CDR3 in DNA: TGTGCCAGCAGTTACAGGGGGGGTAAAGAGACCCAGTACTTC. Its protein is CASSYRGGKETQYF.

V usage is TRBV20-1 and J usage is TRBJ2-2; maybe TRBD2 (5 bases). V was shortened by 4 bases and J by 3 bases, with 15 bases between the two germline ends. The V gene's germline CDR1 is DFQATT and CDR2 SNEGSKA (reference sequence). The CDR3 sequence is 15 residues long. The CDR3 loop reads CSAMWASLDTGELFF. CDR3 nucleotides: TGCAGTGCTATGTGGGCTAGCTTGGACACCGGGGAGCTGTTTTTT.

This clonotype was picked up many times. J is TRBJ1-2 and V is TRBV7-2; D is undetermined. V dropped 5 bases and J dropped 3 bases, with 13 bases sitting between them. The CDR3 loop spans 14 amino acids. In germline, CDR1 is SGHTA, CDR2 FQGNSA. The CDR3 nucleotides read TGTGCCAGCAGCCCGGGTGGTCCACACTATGGCTACACCTTC. Its translation: CASSPGGPHYGYTF.

This clonotype came up many times. The chain couples TRBV7-2 to TRBJ2-7; TRBD1 aligns across 7 bases. Germline loops: CDR1 SGHTA, CDR2 FQGNSA. The junction had 4 bases not matched to a gene; V was cut back by 5 bases and J by 3 bases. CDR3 size: 13 residues. The CDR3 protein is CASSRQGRYEQYF. CDR3 nucleotide sequence: TGTGCCAGCAGCCGACAGGGCCGCTACGAGCAGTACTTC.

V is TRBV2 and J is TRBJ2-1; 7 nucleotides align to TRBD1. V lost 4 bases, J lost 3 bases, and 3 bases stayed unmatched. Looked up from germline, CDR1 is SNHLY and CDR2 is FYNNEI. CDR3 length: 14 residues. This CDR3 reads CASSGNRGYNEQFF. DNA for the CDR3: TGTGCCAGCAGTGGTAACAGGGGCTACAATGAGCAGTTCTTC.

This clonotype turned up a few times. The rearrangement joins TRBV19 to TRBJ2-1, with D unresolved. CDR1 LNHDA and CDR2 SQIVND come from the germline V gene (reference sequence). V lost 5 bases and J 10 bases, leaving 12 bases between the germline ends. This CDR3 has 12 amino acids. This CDR3 reads CASSSRLGEQFF. In nucleotides, the CDR3 is TGTGCCAGTAGTTCAAGACTCGGGGAGCAGTTCTTC.

This chain joins TRBV4-1 and TRBJ2-5, with TRBD2 identical over 15 bases. After removal of 4 bases from V and 5 bases from J, the junction contained 8 bases not matched to a gene. The CDR3 has 17 residues. CDR1 is MGHRA, CDR2 YSYEKL, per germline. The CDR3 protein is CASSLEGLAGGGETQYF. The CDR3, as DNA: TGCGCCAGCAGCCTAGAGGGACTAGCGGGAGGAGGCGAGACCCAGTACTTC.

V usage is TRBV7-6 and J usage is TRBJ2-7; 10 nucleotides line up with TRBD2. Trimming took 1 base from V and 3 from J; bases not matched to a gene: 3. Germline V gives CDR1 SGHVS, CDR2 FNYEAQ. The CDR3 extends over 15 amino acids. CDR3 amino acids: CASSLVASGSYEQYF. The CDR3 nucleotides read TGTGCCAGCAGCTTAGTCGCTAGCGGGAGCTACGAGCAGTACTTC.

The chain uses TRBV11-2 and TRBJ2-1; tentatively, D is TRBD2 (5 bases). The CDR3 sequence is 18 residues long. Trimming removed 5 bases at V and 4 bases at J, with 24 bases between. Germline CDR1 SGHAT, CDR2 FQNNGV. The CDR3 here is CASSRTDPGLAVYNEQFF. The CDR3 region has the DNA TGTGCCAGCAGCCGGACCGACCCCGGGCTAGCAGTTTACAATGAGCAGTTCTTC.

The chain couples TRBV14 to TRBJ1-6; D is unresolved. Germline assignment: CDR1 SGHDN and CDR2 FVKESK. Trimming took 0 bases from V and 8 from J, leaving 8 bases between them. The CDR3 is made up of 14 amino acids. As DNA, the CDR3 is TGTGCCAGCAGCCAAGAGATGGAATATTCACCCCTCCACTTT. As protein: CASSQEMEYSPLHF.

V and J are TRBV14 and TRBJ2-2; D is unresolved. The CDR3 spans 12 residues. V lost 1 base to trimming and J lost 6 bases, with 3 bases between them. Per the germline V gene, CDR1 is SGHDN and CDR2 is FVKESK. This chain's CDR3 is CASSQVPGELFF. The DNA for the CDR3 is TGTGCCAGCAGCCAAGTTCCCGGGGAGCTGTTTTTT.

This clonotype was detected a few times. The chain links TRBV7-9 to TRBJ2-7; a possible D gene is TRBD1 (6 bases). Germline V gene lookup returns CDR1 SEHNR and CDR2 FQNEAQ (reference sequence). The CDR3 sequence is 14 residues long. Trimming removed 0 bases from V and 7 bases from J, with 13 bases in between. The CDR3: CASSLAAGAAEQYF. The CDR3 DNA follows: TGTGCCAGCAGCTTAGCGGCAGGGGCTGCTGAGCAGTACTTC.

The CDR3 sequence is CASSFPRTPVYPDTQYF. For the CDR3, the DNA is TGTGCCAGCAGCTTCCCGAGGACGCCGGTTTATCCAGATACGCAGTATTTT. This chain joins TRBV27 and TRBJ2-3; D not resolved. Per germline, CDR1 MNHEY and CDR2 SMNVEV (reference sequence). This CDR3 has 17 amino acids. Trimming stripped 6 bases from V and 4 bases from J, with 23 bases between.

This clonotype was recorded a few times. V gene TRBV28 combines with J gene TRBJ2-7; TRBD2 aligns across 8 bases. This CDR3 has 13 residues. CDR1 and CDR2 from the germline V gene are MDHEN and SYDVKM. The ends lost 6 bases at V and 7 bases at J; junction bases unmatched: 8. The CDR3 DNA reads as TGTGCCAGCAGCCCGGGAGGGGCGAGGGAGCAGTACTTC. Residues: CASSPGGAREQYF.

The sample holds a few counts of this clonotype. This sequence joins TRBV20-1 and TRBJ2-7; 12 nucleotides match TRBD2. This CDR3 comprises 12 residues. With 3 bases clipped from V and 6 bases from J, the junction kept 0 bases outside the gene matches. Germline assignment: CDR1 DFQATT and CDR2 SNEGSKA (reference sequence). CDR3 in amino acids: CSARGLAGEQYF. The CDR3 nucleotides are TGCAGTGCTAGGGGACTAGCGGGCGAGCAGTACTTC.

The rearrangement uses TRBV7-2 and TRBJ2-7; 9 bases are a match to TRBD1. This CDR3 has 16 amino acids. V trimming: 4 bases; J trimming: 1 base; junction bases outside the gene matches: 8. Germline CDR1 reads SGHTA; CDR2 reads FQGNSA. The CDR3 region is CASSSSGTGRSYEQYF. CDR3 in DNA: TGTGCCAGCAGCTCTTCCGGGACAGGGCGATCCTACGAGCAGTACTTC.

Ten or more counts support this clonotype. V usage is TRBV7-2 and J usage is TRBJ1-1; D ambiguous. This CDR3 is 12 amino acids long. Germline CDR1 reads SGHTA; CDR2 reads FQGNSA. Trimming removed 7 bases from V and 0 bases from J, with 6 bases in between. In nucleotides, the CDR3 is TGTGCCAGCACCCGGGTGAACACTGAAGCTTTCTTT. Its translation is CASTRVNTEAFF.

This chain joins TRBV7-8 and TRBJ2-3; 10 bases fit TRBD2. The junction had 7 bases not matched to a gene; V was cut back by 5 bases and J by 2 bases. Germline V gene sequence: CDR1 SGHVS, CDR2 FQNEAQ. The CDR3 covers 16 residues. CDR3 sequence (DNA): TGTGCCAGCAGCGTATTTAGCGGGGGGAACACAGATACGCAGTATTTT. Amino acids: CASSVFSGGNTDTQYF.

The chain has TRBV6-2 or TRBV6-3 and TRBJ2-3; D gene unclear. This CDR3 is built from 17 residues. Trimming removed 7 bases from V and 6 bases from J, with 26 bases in between. Germline V gives CDR1 MNHEY, CDR2 SVGEGT. The CDR3 is CASNSYRTTNLRDTQYF. The CDR3 coding sequence is TGTGCCAGCAATTCTTACCGGACCACGAATCTTAGGGATACGCAGTATTTT.